Following are 10 T cell receptor beta chains from one sample sequenced in a study of T cells in localized non-small cell lung cancer. Sequencing used immunoSEQ multiplex PCR; TCRdb keeps in-frame clones, though not all of them. This table holds tens of thousands of clones, approximately 83% found once. Specimen: PBMCs, collected before any cancer treatment. These TCRs come from a man aged 35-69 years with stage II lung adenocarcinoma.

This clone appeared a single time. This CDR3 is CASSLRGPGATDTQYF. In DNA, the CDR3 is TGTGCCAGCAGTTTACGGGGGCCAGGGGCCACAGATACGCAGTATTTT. The rearrangement joins TRBV28 to TRBJ2-3; perhaps D is TRBD1 or TRBD2 (6 bases each). Germline V gives CDR1 MDHEN, CDR2 SYDVKM. This CDR3 contains 16 residues. Trimming stripped 2 bases from V and 2 bases from J, with 14 bases between.

This sequence joins TRBV2 and TRBJ1-3, with no clear D. Germline V lookup: CDR1 SNHLY, CDR2 FYNNEI. This CDR3 is built from 16 residues. Trimming took 3 bases from V and 0 from J, leaving 12 bases between them. CDR3 sequence: CASSDVLVYSGNTIYF. CDR3 bases: TGTGCCAGCAGTGACGTCCTAGTCTACTCTGGAAACACCATATATTTT.

The genes are TRBV7-9 and TRBJ1-2; D call uncertain. V lost 1 base to trimming and J lost 4 bases, with 13 bases between them. CDR3 length: 15 residues. Germline CDR1 SEHNR, CDR2 FQNEAQ (reference sequence). The CDR3 sequence: CASSLGSSKGYGYTF. The CDR3 DNA is TGTGCCAGCAGCTTAGGGAGCTCGAAGGGCTATGGCTACACCTTC.

Notes on this clone: At one of its ends the junction is not consistent with the germline gene, which may arise from a read error. The rearrangement uses TRBV11-3 and TRBJ2-2; D may be TRBD2 (6 bases). Germline CDR1 reads SGHNT; CDR2 reads YENEEA. The CDR3 length is 15 residues. CDR3 DNA: TGTGCCAGCAGCCCCCAGGGCGGGAACGCCGGGGAGCTGTTTTTT. Translation: CASSPQGGNAGELFF. Drawing the rest from reference TRBV11-3 and TRBJ2-2, the complete variable domain is EAGVVQSPRYKIIEKKQPVAFWCNPISGHNTLYWYLQNLGQGPELLIRYENEEAVDDSQLPKDRFSAERLKGVDSTLKIQPAELGDSAVYLCASSPQGGNAGELFFGEGSRLTVL.

V and J are TRBV7-9 and TRBJ2-3; TRBD1 aligns across 7 bases. V was pared by 2 bases and J by 5 bases, with 7 bases of the junction left unmatched. Germline V lookup: CDR1 SEHNR, CDR2 FQNEAQ (reference sequence). This CDR3 is 15 amino acids long. The CDR3 spells CASSLNTGAKDTQYF. CDR3 DNA sequence: TGTGCCAGCAGCTTAAACACAGGGGCGAAAGATACGCAGTATTTT.

V is TRBV5-1 and J is TRBJ2-7; 7 bases align to TRBD2. V lost 7 bases and J lost 7; bases outside the gene matches: 20. This CDR3 region has 16 residues. The V gene's germline CDR1 is SGHRS and CDR2 YFSETQ. The CDR3 DNA reads as TGCGCCAGCGGATCCCACTCCGGGACTACCCTAGGAGAGCAGTACTTC. This translates into CASGSHSGTTLGEQYF.

This chain uses TRBV5-6 with TRBJ1-1; no reliable D call. This CDR3 is 14 amino acids long. Trimming pared 0 bases from V and 1 base from J, leaving 7 bases between. CDR1 and CDR2 (germline): SGHDT, YYEEEE. The CDR3 bases are TGTGCCAGCAGCTTGGTACACGGGAACACTGAAGCTTTCTTT. Translated, it gives CASSLVHGNTEAFF.

The V and J genes are TRBV7-6 and TRBJ2-6; D possibly corresponds to TRBD1 (6 bases). The V and J ends lost 5 bases and 4 bases respectively, with 12 bases between them. CDR3 length: 15 residues. From germline, CDR1 is SGHVS and CDR2 FNYEAQ. CDR3 coding DNA: TGTGCCAGCAGCACTCGACAGGAGGGGGCCAACGTCCTGACTTTC. Its translation: CASSTRQEGANVLTF. Using reference TRBV7-6 and TRBJ2-6 for the parts outside the CDR3, the full variable domain is GAGVSQSPRYKVTKRGQDVALRCDPISGHVSLYWYRQALGQGPEFLTYFNYEAQQDKSGLPNDRFSAERPEGSISTLTIQRTEQRDSAMYRCASSTRQEGANVLTFGAGSRLTVL.

As DNA, the CDR3 is TGTGCCTGGAGTATCCGCTGGGACAGGGAGGGATCACCCCTCCACTTT. It translates to CAWSIRWDREGSPLHF. The chain couples TRBV30 to TRBJ1-6, with 9 positions matching TRBD1. The CDR3 is 16 residues long. CDR1 is GTSNPN and CDR2 is SVGIG in the germline V gene (reference sequence). V shed 2 bases and J 10 bases; nucleotides not matched to a gene: 12.

The V and J genes are TRBV5-4 and TRBJ1-2; 9 bases line up with TRBD1. The CDR3 consists of 14 residues. Germline CDR1 SGHNT, CDR2 YYREEE (reference sequence). The ends lost 0 bases at V and 5 bases at J; junction bases unmatched: 2. The DNA of the CDR3 is TGTGCCAGCAGCTTGGCCGGGACAGGGTATGGCTACACCTTC. This sequence encodes CASSLAGTGYGYTF.